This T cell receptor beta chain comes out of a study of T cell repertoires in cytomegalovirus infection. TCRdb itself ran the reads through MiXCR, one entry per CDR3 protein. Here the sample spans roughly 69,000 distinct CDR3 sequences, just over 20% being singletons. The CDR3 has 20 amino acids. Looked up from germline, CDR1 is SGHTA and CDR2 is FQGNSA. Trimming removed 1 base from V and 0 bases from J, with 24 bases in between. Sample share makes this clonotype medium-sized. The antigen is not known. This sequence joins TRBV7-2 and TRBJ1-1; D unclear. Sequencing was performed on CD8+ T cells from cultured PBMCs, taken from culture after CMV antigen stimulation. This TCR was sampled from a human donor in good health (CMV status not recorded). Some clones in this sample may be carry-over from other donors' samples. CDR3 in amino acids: CASSLELYLEAVKMNTEAFF. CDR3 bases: TGTGCCAGCAGCTTAGAATTATACCTGGAGGCAGTTAAAATGAACACTGAAGCTTTCTTT.